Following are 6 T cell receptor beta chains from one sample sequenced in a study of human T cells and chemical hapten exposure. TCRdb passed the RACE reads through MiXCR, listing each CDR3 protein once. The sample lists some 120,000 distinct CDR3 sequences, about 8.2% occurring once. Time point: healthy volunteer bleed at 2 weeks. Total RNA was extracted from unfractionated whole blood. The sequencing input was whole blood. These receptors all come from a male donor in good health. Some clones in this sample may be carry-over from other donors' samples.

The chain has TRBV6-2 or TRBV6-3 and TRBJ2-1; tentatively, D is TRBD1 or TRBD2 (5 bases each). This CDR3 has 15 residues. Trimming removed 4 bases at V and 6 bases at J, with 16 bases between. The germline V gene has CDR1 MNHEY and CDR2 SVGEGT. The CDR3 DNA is TGTGCCAGCAGTTTCCGGGCTCGGGACCTCAATGAGCAGTTCTTC. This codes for CASSFRARDLNEQFF.

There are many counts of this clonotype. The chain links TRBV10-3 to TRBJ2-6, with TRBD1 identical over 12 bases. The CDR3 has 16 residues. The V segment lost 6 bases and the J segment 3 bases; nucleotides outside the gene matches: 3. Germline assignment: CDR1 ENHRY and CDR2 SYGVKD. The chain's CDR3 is CAISGTGGFGANVLTF. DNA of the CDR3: TGTGCCATCAGCGGGACAGGGGGCTTTGGGGCCAACGTCCTGACTTTC.

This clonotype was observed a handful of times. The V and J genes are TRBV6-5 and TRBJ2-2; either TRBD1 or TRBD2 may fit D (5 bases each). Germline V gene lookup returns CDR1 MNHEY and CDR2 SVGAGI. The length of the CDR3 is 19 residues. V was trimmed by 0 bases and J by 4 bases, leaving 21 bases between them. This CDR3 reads CASSYSKGRTTPGTGELFF. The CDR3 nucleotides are TGTGCCAGCAGTTACTCGAAGGGACGGACGACCCCGGGCACCGGGGAGCTGTTTTTT.

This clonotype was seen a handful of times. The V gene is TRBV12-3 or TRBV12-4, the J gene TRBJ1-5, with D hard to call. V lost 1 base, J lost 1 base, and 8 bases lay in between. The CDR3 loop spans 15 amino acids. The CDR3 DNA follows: TGTGCCAGCAGTTTAGAGGGATTGAGCAATCAGCCCCAGCATTTT. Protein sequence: CASSLEGLSNQPQHF.

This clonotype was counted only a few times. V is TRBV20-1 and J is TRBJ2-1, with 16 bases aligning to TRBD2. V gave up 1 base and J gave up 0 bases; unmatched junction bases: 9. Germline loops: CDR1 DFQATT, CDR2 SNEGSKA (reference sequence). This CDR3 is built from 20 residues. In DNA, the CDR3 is TGCAGTGCTAGAGCCCCGGGACTAGCGGGGGGGTTAAGCTCCTACAATGAGCAGTTCTTC. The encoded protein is CSARAPGLAGGLSSYNEQFF.

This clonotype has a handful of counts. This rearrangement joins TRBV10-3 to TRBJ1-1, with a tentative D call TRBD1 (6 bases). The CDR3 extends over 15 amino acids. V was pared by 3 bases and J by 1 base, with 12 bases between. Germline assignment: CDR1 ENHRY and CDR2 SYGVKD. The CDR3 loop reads CAISERDTQNTEAFF. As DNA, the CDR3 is TGTGCCATCAGTGAAAGGGACACCCAGAACACTGAAGCTTTCTTT.